The present entry profiles one T cell receptor (beta chain) with its context. The sample originates from a study of blood T cell repertoires in COVID-19. V lost 5 bases to trimming and J lost 5 bases; unmatched junction nucleotides: 4. The CDR3 has 13 residues. The germline CDR1 and CDR2 sequences are LNHDA and SQIVND (reference sequence). The assay was immunoSEQ multiplex PCR, and TCRdb's table has in-frame clones only and misses some. The data show fewer than 400,000 clones, with around nine tenths seen just once and under 6% held by the top ten. The sequence was collected from a man aged 30 to 39 who had recovered from COVID-19. The rearrangement joins TRBV19 to TRBJ2-3; TRBD2 aligns across 7 bases. Source material: PBMCs or T cells enriched from blood (not recorded which). CDR3 residues: CASSYAGVDTQYF. The DNA of the CDR3 is TGTGCCAGTAGTTATGCGGGGGTAGATACGCAGTATTTT.